A single sample is the source of the 28 T cell receptor beta chains below, sequenced in a study of cytomegalovirus exposure and HLA in healthy donors. The PCR contained 60 Vbeta and 13 Jbeta primers. The repertoire was sequenced with immunoSEQ multiplex PCR; TCRdb's copy has only in-frame clones and lacks some. The sample includes about 95,000 clones, 78% seen only once; the top ten take roughly 3.9%. Input material: PBMCs. Receptor source: a woman between 40 and 50 years old in good health and CMV-seropositive.

This chain joins TRBV7-9 and TRBJ2-2, with 12 bases fitting TRBD2. The CDR3 length is 16 residues. The germline CDR1 and CDR2 sequences are SEHNR and FQNEAQ (reference sequence). The junction had 4 bases not matched to a gene; V was cut back by 2 bases and J by 6 bases. The CDR3 coding sequence is TGTGCCAGCAGCTTACTAGCGGGAGGGCCTCCCGGGGAGCTGTTTTTT. Translating gives CASSLLAGGPPGELFF.

The chain employs TRBV6-5 and TRBJ2-7; 11 positions match TRBD2. The CDR3 runs to 14 residues. Looked up from germline, CDR1 is MNHEY and CDR2 is SVGAGI. The J segment lost 6 bases and the V segment lost 9 bases, leaving 10 bases of the junction unmatched. In DNA, the CDR3 is TGTGCCAGTTCAAAGACTAGCGGGGAATTCGAGCAGTACTTC. Protein product: CASSKTSGEFEQYF.

The rearrangement uses TRBV6-1 and TRBJ1-1; 7 bases line up with TRBD1. With 3 bases clipped from V and 4 bases from J, the junction kept 5 bases outside the gene matches. This CDR3 comprises 14 residues. CDR1 is MNHNS and CDR2 is SASEGT in the germline V gene. CDR3 bases: TGTGCCAGCAGTGACAGGGACAGACCCACTGAAGCTTTCTTT. Its translation is CASSDRDRPTEAFF.

The chain carries TRBV29-1 and TRBJ1-2, with 8 positions matching TRBD1. This CDR3 region has 14 residues. Per the germline V gene, CDR1 is SQVTM and CDR2 is ANQGSEA. V dropped 8 bases and J dropped 1; count of bases not matched to a gene: 9. The chain's CDR3 is CSTRTGTYNYGYTF. As DNA, the CDR3 is TGCAGCACACGGACAGGGACCTATAACTATGGCTACACCTTC.

The chain carries TRBV29-1 and TRBJ2-3; the D gene is possibly TRBD2 (5 bases). This CDR3 contains 15 residues. V gave up 3 bases and J gave up 0 bases, with 13 bases separating them. Germline-derived CDR1 and CDR2 are SQVTM and ANQGSEA. The CDR3 bases are TGCAGCGTTGATAGACGTGGCGGGAGCACAGATACGCAGTATTTT. As protein: CSVDRRGGSTDTQYF.

On this clone: The junction and the germline gene differ at one end; a read error may be behind it. The V call is TRBV7-7, the J call TRBJ2-3, with TRBD2 matching 12 bases. CDR3 length: 15 amino acids. Per germline, CDR1 SSHAT and CDR2 FNYEAQ (reference sequence). The CDR3 protein is CASSEGLAGTDTQYF. In DNA, the CDR3 is TGTGCTAGCAGCGAAGGACTAGCGGGAACAGATACGCAGTATTTT. Drawing the rest from reference TRBV7-7 and TRBJ2-3, the complete variable domain is GAGVSQSPRYKVTKRGQDVTLRCDPISSHATLYWYQQALGQGPEFLTYFNYEAQPDKSGLPSDRFSAERPEGSISTLTIQRTEQRDSAMYRCASSEGLAGTDTQYFGPGTRLTVL.

The sample holds a few counts of this clone. The rearrangement uses TRBV5-1 and TRBJ2-2; 7 bases fit TRBD2. This CDR3 is 15 amino acids long. Unmatched junction bases numbered 5, after V lost 1 base and J lost 5 bases. The germline V gene has CDR1 SGHRS and CDR2 YFSETQ. CDR3 in amino acids: CASSLRLADTGELFF. CDR3 DNA sequence: TGCGCCAGCAGCTTGAGGCTAGCGGATACCGGGGAGCTGTTTTTT.

This clone was detected once. The CDR3 region is CASQALREQPQHF. CDR3 in DNA: TGTGCCAGCCAAGCCCTCCGGGAGCAGCCCCAGCATTTT. V usage is TRBV2 and J usage is TRBJ1-5; D gene uncertain. Germline loops: CDR1 SNHLY, CDR2 FYNNEI. The CDR3 is 13 amino acids. With 8 bases removed from V and 7 bases from J, the gap between germline ends came to 15 bases. Full variable domain (remainder filled in from reference TRBV2 and TRBJ1-5): EPEVTQTPSHQVTQMGQEVILRCVPISNHLYFYWYRQILGQKVEFLVSFYNNEISEKSEIFDDQFSVERPDGSNFTLKIRSTKLEDSAMYFCASQALREQPQHFGDGTRLSIL.

J is TRBJ2-3 and V is TRBV9, with 11 nucleotides matching TRBD2. V was pared by 3 bases and J by 5 bases, with 5 bases of the junction left unmatched. Germline V gives CDR1 SGDLS, CDR2 YYNGEE. The CDR3 has 15 residues. The CDR3 loop reads CASSETGTSGDTQYF. In DNA, the CDR3 is TGTGCCAGCAGCGAAACCGGGACTAGCGGAGATACGCAGTATTTT. The whole variable domain, filled in from reference TRBV9 and TRBJ2-3, reads DSGVTQTPKHLITATGQRVTLRCSPRSGDLSVYWYQQSLDQGLQFLIQYYNGEERAKGNILERFSAQQFPDLHSELNLSSLELGDSALYFCASSETGTSGDTQYFGPGTRLTVL.

The J gene is TRBJ1-2, the V gene TRBV6-6; maybe TRBD1 (5 bases). The germline gives CDR1 MNHNY, CDR2 SVGAGI (reference sequence). V lost 5 bases to trimming and J lost 6 bases, with 19 bases between them. The length of the CDR3 is 15 residues. The CDR3 loop reads CASSQLQGRKNGYTF. The CDR3 bases are TGTGCCAGCAGTCAACTTCAGGGTCGGAAGAATGGCTACACCTTC.

The chain recombines TRBV28 with TRBJ2-7; 9 bases are a match to TRBD1. Trimming took 6 bases from V and 5 from J; bases not matched to a gene: 8. Germline CDR1 MDHEN, CDR2 SYDVKM. The length of the CDR3 is 14 residues. CDR3 in DNA: TGTGCCAGCAGGCAACAGGGGGCTGGGCACGAGCAGTACTTC. Translation: CASRQQGAGHEQYF.

V is TRBV5-1 and J is TRBJ2-7; D is undetermined. CDR1 is SGHRS and CDR2 is YFSETQ in the germline V gene. The CDR3 has 14 amino acids. V lost 0 bases to trimming and J lost 2 bases, with 9 bases between them. CDR3 nucleotides: TGCGCCAGCAGCTTGGATCCCCCTACCTACGAGCAGTACTTC. Translating it yields CASSLDPPTYEQYF.

This chain connects TRBV19 to TRBJ1-2, with TRBD1 as a possible D gene (5 bases). Germline assignment: CDR1 LNHDA and CDR2 SQIVND (reference sequence). The CDR3 length is 13 residues. The germline V and J ends were trimmed by 9 bases and 3 bases, with 14 bases remaining between them. The CDR3 sequence is CASRGGLHYGYTF. CDR3 in DNA: TGTGCCAGCCGCGGGGGGTTGCACTATGGCTACACCTTC.

Notes on this clone: Other DNA sequences in this sample translate to the same CDR3. The V and J genes are TRBV6-1 and TRBJ1-1, with D possibly TRBD1 on 6 matching bases. CDR3 length: 14 amino acids. V lost 2 bases, J lost 2 bases, and 9 bases lay in between. From germline, CDR1 is MNHNS and CDR2 SASEGT. CDR3 amino acids: CASSERGGNTEAFF. In DNA, the CDR3 is TGTGCCAGCAGTGAACGAGGGGGAAACACTGAAGCTTTCTTT.

Concerning this clone: A much larger clone sits a single nucleotide away, making a read error possible. V is TRBV5-6 and J is TRBJ1-1, with D tentatively TRBD1 (6 bases). Trimming pared 2 bases from V and 1 base from J, leaving 6 bases between. The CDR3 is made up of 13 amino acids. Germline CDR1 SGHDT, CDR2 YYEEEE. The chain's CDR3 is CASSLQGNTEAFF. CDR3 sequence (DNA): TGTGCCAGCAGCTTACAGGGGAACACTGAAGCTTTCTTT.

The chain uses TRBV19 and TRBJ2-7; D possibly corresponds to TRBD1 (6 bases). The CDR3 sequence is 11 residues long. Germline CDR1 reads LNHDA; CDR2 reads SQIVND (reference sequence). V was pared by 5 bases and J by 7 bases, with 9 bases between. The CDR3 here is CASSEQGEQYF. The CDR3 DNA reads as TGTGCCAGTAGTGAACAGGGAGAGCAGTACTTC.

V gene TRBV7-3 combines with J gene TRBJ2-1; TRBD2 might be the D (6 bases). V was trimmed by 8 bases and J by 6 bases, leaving 11 bases between them. The CDR3 is 12 amino acids. The germline gives CDR1 SGHTA, CDR2 FQGTGA. The CDR3, as DNA: TGTGCCAGCGCCTTCGGGGGCAATGAGCAGTTCTTC. Translated, it gives CASAFGGNEQFF.

The chain's CDR3 is CASSVPQGAGEAHYEQYF. The CDR3, as DNA: TGTGCCAGCAGTGTCCCCCAGGGGGCTGGGGAGGCTCACTACGAGCAGTACTTC. This chain joins TRBV25-1 and TRBJ2-7; 8 bases agree with TRBD1. V was pared by 4 bases and J by 3 bases, with 17 bases of the junction left unmatched. The CDR3 covers 18 residues. Germline V gene data show CDR1 as MGHDK and CDR2 as SYGVNS.

This sequence joins TRBV19 and TRBJ1-2; perhaps TRBD1 as D (5 bases). CDR1 and CDR2 from the germline V gene are LNHDA and SQIVND (reference sequence). The length of the CDR3 is 18 residues. V dropped 3 bases and J dropped 6 bases, with 26 bases sitting between them. Here the CDR3 DNA reads TGTGCCAGTAGTATTAGTTTCGCAGCATCAGGGCGAGGAGATGGCTACACCTTC. Translation gives CASSISFAASGRGDGYTF.

This clone has a handful of counts. J is TRBJ2-5 and V is TRBV5-1; TRBD2 matches at 8 bases. The germline gives CDR1 SGHRS, CDR2 YFSETQ. Losses at the gene ends were 0 bases for V and 4 bases for J; bases not matched to a gene: 2. The CDR3 extends over 14 amino acids. CDR3 nucleotide sequence: TGCGCCAGCAGCTTGGATCTAGCGGGAGAGACCCAGTACTTC. It translates to CASSLDLAGETQYF.

A few counts support this clone. The J gene is TRBJ2-7, the V gene TRBV6-4, with D uncertain. This CDR3 has 14 residues. V dropped 0 bases and J dropped 5 bases, with 11 bases sitting between them. In germline, CDR1 is MRHNA, CDR2 SNTAGT. Here the CDR3 reads CASSDSIESHEQYF. In DNA, the CDR3 is TGTGCCAGCAGTGACTCGATTGAGAGCCACGAGCAGTACTTC.

The chain combines TRBV19 with TRBJ1-1; D is possibly TRBD1 (6 bases). The germline V gene encodes CDR1 LNHDA and CDR2 SQIVND (reference sequence). Between the trimmed V and J ends, which lost 2 bases and 8 bases, there was a span of 18 bases. This CDR3 spans 15 amino acids. As DNA, the CDR3 is TGTGCCAGTAGTATAATCTTCGGGGGGCGCGTGGAAGCTTTCTTT. Its translation is CASSIIFGGRVEAFF.

This sequence joins TRBV15 and TRBJ2-1; D is undetermined. V was pared by 6 bases and J by 3 bases, with 12 bases between. Germline assignment: CDR1 LNHNV and CDR2 YYDKDF (reference sequence). The CDR3 extends over 14 amino acids. CDR3 coding DNA: TGTGCCACCAGTATAGCCTCACACTACAATGAGCAGTTCTTC. Translating gives CATSIASHYNEQFF.

This clone occurred a few times. This chain connects TRBV7-8 to TRBJ2-7, with D tentatively TRBD2 (5 bases). The length of the CDR3 is 19 residues. The V and J ends lost 5 bases and 0 bases respectively, with 26 bases between them. Germline values: CDR1 SGHVS, CDR2 FQNEAQ. The CDR3 coding sequence is TGTGCCAGCAGCCCTGCCCGTGGATTTTCAGCAGGAGGCTCCTACGAGCAGTACTTC. Encoded protein: CASSPARGFSAGGSYEQYF.

The chain carries TRBV27 and TRBJ2-7, with a weak D call TRBD1 (6 bases). V shed 4 bases and J shed 4 bases, with 11 bases lying between them. The CDR3 is made up of 13 amino acids. Germline V gene sequence: CDR1 MNHEY, CDR2 SMNVEV (reference sequence). The CDR3 DNA reads TGTGCCAGCAGTTACAGGGTTTGGTACGAGCAGTACTTC. It specifies CASSYRVWYEQYF.

This chain links TRBV20-1 with TRBJ2-2, with D unclear. The CDR3 totals 11 residues. V lost 5 bases and J lost 6, with 7 bases in between. CDR1 is DFQATT and CDR2 is SNEGSKA in the germline V gene (reference sequence). CDR3 sequence (DNA): TGCAGTGCTCTCCGTTCCGGGGAGCTGTTTTTT. It is translated as CSALRSGELFF.

The chain's CDR3 is CASTETISNQPQHF. The CDR3 bases are TGTGCCAGCACGGAGACGATTAGCAATCAGCCCCAGCATTTT. The V gene is TRBV2, the J gene TRBJ1-5; no definite D call. The CDR3 covers 14 residues. Germline-derived CDR1 and CDR2 are SNHLY and FYNNEI. Trimming removed 7 bases from V and 0 bases from J, with 10 bases in between. Drawing the rest from reference TRBV2 and TRBJ1-5, the complete variable domain is EPEVTQTPSHQVTQMGQEVILRCVPISNHLYFYWYRQILGQKVEFLVSFYNNEISEKSEIFDDQFSVERPDGSNFTLKIRSTKLEDSAMYFCASTETISNQPQHFGDGTRLSIL.

The chain couples TRBV19 to TRBJ2-7; tentatively, D is TRBD1 (5 bases). Germline V lookup: CDR1 LNHDA, CDR2 SQIVND (reference sequence). This CDR3 has 14 amino acids. V was cut by 3 bases and J by 0 bases, with 9 bases left in between. CDR3 sequence reads: CASSMRQSSYEQYF. CDR3 bases: TGTGCCAGTAGTATGAGACAGAGCTCCTACGAGCAGTACTTC.